The 13 T cell receptor beta chains below come from one sample, sequenced in a study of cytomegalovirus exposure and HLA in healthy donors. Libraries were prepared by immunoSEQ multiplex PCR; TCRdb keeps only in-frame clonotypes and omits some of them. The sample holds roughly 56,000 clones, about 93% seen once. Material for sequencing was PBMCs. The receptors originated from a man younger than 35 in good health and CMV-seronegative.

The rearrangement joins TRBV5-5 to TRBJ1-5; a possible D gene is TRBD1 (5 bases). The V gene's germline CDR1 is SGHKS and CDR2 YYEKEE (reference sequence). The CDR3 sequence is 16 residues long. The V end was cut by 3 bases, the J end by 6 bases, with 19 bases between. The CDR3 DNA reads as TGTGCCAGCAGCTGGGGGACTGGGATAGTAATTCAGCCCCAGCATTTT. It specifies CASSWGTGIVIQPQHF.

The rearrangement joins TRBV4-2 to TRBJ2-7; D perhaps matches TRBD2 (5 bases). CDR1 and CDR2 (germline): LGHNA, YNFKEQ. The germline V and J ends were trimmed by 0 bases and 4 bases, with 13 bases remaining between them. The CDR3 consists of 15 residues. CDR3 region: CASSQEEVGVYEQYF. CDR3 nucleotides: TGTGCCAGCAGCCAAGAGGAGGTCGGGGTATACGAGCAGTACTTC.

V gene TRBV19 combines with J gene TRBJ1-1; 8 bases line up with TRBD1. The J segment lost 4 bases and the V segment lost 7 bases, leaving 8 bases of the junction unmatched. The CDR3 totals 14 residues. Germline V gene lookup returns CDR1 LNHDA and CDR2 SQIVND (reference sequence). DNA of the CDR3: TGTGCCAGTATTCCCCAGGACAGGGCCACTGAAGCTTTCTTT. Amino acid sequence: CASIPQDRATEAFF.

The gene calls are TRBV5-1 and TRBJ2-3, with TRBD2 as a possible D gene (5 bases). V was clipped by 0 bases and J by 0 bases, with 17 bases between them. Germline V lookup: CDR1 SGHRS, CDR2 YFSETQ. The CDR3 sequence is 18 residues long. The CDR3 DNA reads TGCGCCAGCAGCTTGGGAGCGGCTCTCGTCCTCAGCACAGATACGCAGTATTTT. It translates to CASSLGAALVLSTDTQYF.

V usage is TRBV21-1 and J usage is TRBJ2-1; the table's D call of TRBD2 was not tested on the DNA. TRBV21-1 is a recognized pseudogene. The CDR3 covers 19 residues. CDR3 bases: TGTGCCAGCAGCCCCCGGAGGCTAGCGGAGCTCGGGAGGGGCAATGAGCAGTTCTTC. Protein sequence: CASSPRRLAELGRGNEQFF.

The J gene is TRBJ1-4, the V gene TRBV5-6, with D uncertain. The V end lost 0 bases, the J end lost 7 bases, and 10 bases lay between the germline ends. Germline assignment: CDR1 SGHDT and CDR2 YYEEEE. The CDR3 loop spans 14 amino acids. The CDR3 bases are TGTGCCAGCAGCTTGGACATAAGGAGTGAAAAACTGTTTTTT. Its protein product is CASSLDIRSEKLFF.

V usage is TRBV19 and J usage is TRBJ2-7; 8 positions match TRBD2. The V segment lost 5 bases and the J segment 0 bases; nucleotides outside the gene matches: 12. This CDR3 has 17 amino acids. Germline CDR1 is LNHDA and CDR2 is SQIVND (reference sequence). CDR3 in amino acids: CASSWGLVPQSSYEQYF. For the CDR3, the DNA is TGTGCCAGTAGTTGGGGACTAGTTCCCCAAAGCTCCTACGAGCAGTACTTC.

The chain employs TRBV19 and TRBJ2-1, with TRBD1 matching 8 bases. Germline V gene sequence: CDR1 LNHDA, CDR2 SQIVND (reference sequence). The CDR3 is 16 residues long. The trim removed 5 bases at V and 4 bases at J, leaving 10 bases unmatched. The CDR3 spells CASSAQGALMYNEQFF. CDR3 in DNA: TGTGCCAGTAGTGCCCAGGGGGCCCTAATGTACAATGAGCAGTTCTTC.

J is TRBJ2-6 and V is TRBV19, with D uncertain. V dropped 0 bases and J dropped 0 bases, with 3 bases sitting between them. The CDR3 has 15 amino acids. Germline CDR1 and CDR2: LNHDA and SQIVND (reference sequence). CDR3: CASSIDGSGANVLTF. The CDR3 DNA reads as TGTGCCAGTAGTATAGACGGCTCTGGGGCCAACGTCCTGACTTTC.

This clone occurred once. J is TRBJ1-2 and V is TRBV5-1; a possible D gene is TRBD1 (6 bases). Deletions cut 4 bases from V and 3 bases from J, with 19 bases between. Germline-derived CDR1 and CDR2 are SGHRS and YFSETQ. This CDR3 has 16 residues. CDR3 region: CASSKNTGNSDYGYTF. The DNA for the CDR3 is TGCGCCAGCAGCAAGAATACAGGGAATAGTGACTATGGCTACACCTTC.

This clone showed up just a few times. The V call is TRBV7-2, the J call TRBJ2-7; the D gene is possibly TRBD1 (6 bases). The CDR3 totals 12 residues. Germline V gives CDR1 SGHTA, CDR2 FQGNSA. Trimming shortened V by 0 bases and J by 11 bases, and 11 bases separated the two germline ends. This chain's CDR3 is CASSLAGAGEYF. The CDR3 DNA follows: TGTGCCAGCAGCTTAGCCGGCGCAGGGGAGTACTTC. Full variable domain (remainder filled in from reference TRBV7-2 and TRBJ2-7): GAGVSQSPSNKVTEKGKDVELRCDPISGHTALYWYRQSLGQGLEFLIYFQGNSAPDKSGLPSDRFSAERTGGSVSTLTIQRTQQEDSAVYLCASSLAGAGEYFGPGTRLTVT.

Only one count was recorded for this clone. The chain links TRBV7-2 to TRBJ2-7, with TRBD2 matching 7 bases. This CDR3 spans 13 amino acids. In germline, CDR1 is SGHTA, CDR2 FQGNSA. The J segment lost 2 bases and the V segment lost 2 bases, leaving 0 bases of the junction unmatched. The CDR3 region is CASSLLAAYEQYF. Written as DNA, the CDR3 is TGTGCCAGCAGCTTACTAGCGGCCTACGAGCAGTACTTC.

V and J are TRBV7-9 and TRBJ2-1; a possible D gene is TRBD2 (6 bases). Germline CDR1 reads SEHNR; CDR2 reads FQNEAQ (reference sequence). The CDR3 is made up of 16 amino acids. V lost 1 base and J lost 0, with 10 bases in between. The CDR3 region is CASSLVMGGSYNEQFF. CDR3 coding DNA: TGTGCCAGCAGCTTAGTTATGGGGGGCTCCTACAATGAGCAGTTCTTC.